This T cell receptor (beta chain) appears in the sequencing data of a study of T cell responses to AZD1222 COVID-19 vaccine. The overall study: Second-dose schedules of about 4 or about 12 weeks were combined. Study-wide results and caveats: Variant regions that are unmutated are reportedly the target of nearly half of spike-specific TCRs. Just a handful of AZD1222 recipients tested seropositive at baseline. The donors showed a predominance of white British ancestry and of females, with possible underestimation of clonal diversity.

A remark on this clone: As yet, its antigen is unknown.

TCRdb's copy holds only in-frame clones and misses some; the assay was immunoSEQ multiplex PCR. The table records tens of thousands of clones, roughly 90% of them present only once. The CDR3 length is 15 residues. The V end was cut by 0 bases, the J end by 1 base, with 10 bases between. CDR1 and CDR2 (germline): SGDLS, YYNGEE. The material sequenced was peripheral blood, taken on day 0 of AZD1222 vaccination. This clonotype originated in an adult in good health. This rearrangement joins TRBV9 to TRBJ1-1; D is perhaps TRBD1 (5 bases). In DNA, the CDR3 is TGTGCCAGCAGCGTAGGGGCAGGGACGAACACTGAAGCTTTCTTT. Translated, it gives CASSVGAGTNTEAFF.